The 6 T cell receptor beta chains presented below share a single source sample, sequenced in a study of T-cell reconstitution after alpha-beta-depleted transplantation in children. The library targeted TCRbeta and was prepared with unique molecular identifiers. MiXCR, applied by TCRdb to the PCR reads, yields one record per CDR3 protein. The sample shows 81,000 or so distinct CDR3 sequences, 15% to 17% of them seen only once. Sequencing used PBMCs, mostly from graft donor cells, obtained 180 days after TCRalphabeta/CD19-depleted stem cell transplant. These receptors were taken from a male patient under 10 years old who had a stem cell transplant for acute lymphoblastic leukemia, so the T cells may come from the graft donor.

CDR3 sequence: CASSSPGQGAYEQYF. The CDR3 DNA reads TGTGCCAGCAGCTCCCCGGGACAGGGGGCTTACGAGCAGTACTTC. This chain connects TRBV5-6 to TRBJ2-7, with 12 bases matching TRBD1. Germline CDR1 and CDR2: SGHDT and YYEEEE. The V segment lost 3 bases and the J segment 4 bases; nucleotides outside the gene matches: 5. The CDR3 has 15 amino acids.

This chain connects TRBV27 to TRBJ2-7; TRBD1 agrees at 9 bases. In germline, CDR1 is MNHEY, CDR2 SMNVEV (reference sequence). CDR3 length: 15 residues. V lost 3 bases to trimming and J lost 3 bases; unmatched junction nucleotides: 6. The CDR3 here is CASSFRQGEVYEQYF. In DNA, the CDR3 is TGTGCCAGCAGTTTTCGACAGGGGGAGGTCTACGAGCAGTACTTC.

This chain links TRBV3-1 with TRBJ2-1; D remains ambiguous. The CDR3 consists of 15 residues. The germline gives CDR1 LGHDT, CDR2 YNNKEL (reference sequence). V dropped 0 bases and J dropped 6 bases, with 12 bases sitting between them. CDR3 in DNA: TGTGCCAGCAGCCAAGATTCGGTGGGCTTCAATGAGCAGTTCTTC. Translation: CASSQDSVGFNEQFF.

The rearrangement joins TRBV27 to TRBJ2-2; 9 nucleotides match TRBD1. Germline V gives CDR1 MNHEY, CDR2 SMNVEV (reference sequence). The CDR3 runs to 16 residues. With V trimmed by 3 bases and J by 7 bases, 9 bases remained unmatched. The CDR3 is CASSFSTGGRDGELFF. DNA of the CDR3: TGTGCCAGCAGTTTTAGTACAGGGGGCCGGGACGGGGAGCTGTTTTTT.

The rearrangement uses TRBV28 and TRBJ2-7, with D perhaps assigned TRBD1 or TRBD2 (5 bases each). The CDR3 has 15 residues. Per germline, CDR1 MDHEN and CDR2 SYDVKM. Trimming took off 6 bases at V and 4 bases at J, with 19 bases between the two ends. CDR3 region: CASSLVRGSRYEQYF. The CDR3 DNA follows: TGTGCCAGCAGCCTCGTCCGGGGCTCGCGGTACGAGCAGTACTTC.

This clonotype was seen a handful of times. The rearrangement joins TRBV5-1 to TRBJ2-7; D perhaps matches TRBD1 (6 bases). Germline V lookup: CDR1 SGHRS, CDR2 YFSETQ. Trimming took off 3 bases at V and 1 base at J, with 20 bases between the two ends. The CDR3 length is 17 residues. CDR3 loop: CASSSPDGNDRSYEQYF. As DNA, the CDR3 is TGCGCCAGCAGCTCGCCGGACGGTAACGACAGGTCCTACGAGCAGTACTTC. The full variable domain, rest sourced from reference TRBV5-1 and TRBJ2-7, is KAGVTQTPRYLIKTRGQQVTLSCSPISGHRSVSWYQQTPGQGLQFLFEYFSETQRNKGNFPGRFSGRQFSNSRSEMNVSTLELGDSALYLCASSSPDGNDRSYEQYFGPGTRLTVT.